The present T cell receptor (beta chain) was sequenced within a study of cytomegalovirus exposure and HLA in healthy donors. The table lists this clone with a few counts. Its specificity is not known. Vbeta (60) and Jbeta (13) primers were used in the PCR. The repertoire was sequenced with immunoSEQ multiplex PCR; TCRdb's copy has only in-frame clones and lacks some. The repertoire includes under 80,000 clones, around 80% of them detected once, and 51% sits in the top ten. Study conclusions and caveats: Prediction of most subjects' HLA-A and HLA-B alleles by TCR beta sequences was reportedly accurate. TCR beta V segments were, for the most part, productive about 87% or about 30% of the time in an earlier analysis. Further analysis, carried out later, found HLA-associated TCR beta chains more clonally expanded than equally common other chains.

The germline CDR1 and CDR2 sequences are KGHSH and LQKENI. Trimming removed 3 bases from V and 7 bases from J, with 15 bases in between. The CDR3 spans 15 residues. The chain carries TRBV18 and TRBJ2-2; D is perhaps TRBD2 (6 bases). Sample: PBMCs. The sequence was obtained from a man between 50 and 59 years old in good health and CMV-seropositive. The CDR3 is CASSPPGAGGGELFF. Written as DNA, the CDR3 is TGTGCCAGCTCACCTCCGGGAGCCGGAGGCGGGGAGCTGTTTTTT.